The 24 T cell receptor beta chains in this list originate from one sample, sequenced in a study of immune characteristics of hereditary and idiopathic chronic pancreatitis. Method: immunoSEQ multiplex PCR; TCRdb's copy keeps in-frame clones and lacks some. The sample contains over 11,000 clones, less than 75% of which appear only once. Total pancreatectomy with islet autotransplantation was the source of the chronic pancreatitis pancreas tissue. The sequenced sample was pancreas tissue with hereditary chronic pancreatitis. These receptors all come from a human donor with chronic pancreatitis.

The chain joins TRBV19 to TRBJ2-3; 7 bases are a match to TRBD1. Germline V gives CDR1 LNHDA, CDR2 SQIVND (reference sequence). This CDR3 spans 16 amino acids. J gave up 6 bases and V 6 bases, and 15 bases lay outside the gene matches. CDR3 nucleotides: TGTGCCAGTAGCCCAACTCGAAGAGGGGGCGCGGATACGCAGTATTTT. Translation gives CASSPTRRGGADTQYF. The variable domain in full, with the rest retrieved from reference TRBV19 and TRBJ2-3, is DGGITQSPKYLFRKEGQNVTLSCEQNLNHDAMYWYRQDPGQGLRLIYYSQIVNDFQKGDIAEGYSVSREKKESFPLTVTSAQKNPTAFYLCASSPTRRGGADTQYFGPGTRLTVL.

V and J are TRBV6-5 and TRBJ2-1; 8 bases line up with TRBD2. V lost 4 bases and J lost 0; bases outside the gene matches: 2. Germline CDR1 is MNHEY and CDR2 is SVGAGI. CDR3 length equals 15 residues. This chain's CDR3 is CASSSSGGSYNEQFF. CDR3 in DNA: TGTGCCAGCAGTTCAAGCGGGGGCTCCTACAATGAGCAGTTCTTC.

CDR3 loop: CAKQGLAGDYEQYF. CDR3 coding DNA: TGTGCAAAACAGGGACTAGCGGGAGATTACGAGCAGTACTTC. This chain uses TRBV12-2 with TRBJ2-7; TRBD2, the D gene given by the table, was not confirmed from the DNA. TRBV12-2 is listed as a pseudogene. The CDR3 is 14 residues long.

The CDR3 is CASSYGQGTEAFF. In DNA, the CDR3 is TGTGCCAGCAGTTACGGGCAGGGGACTGAAGCTTTCTTT. This chain links TRBV6-5 with TRBJ1-1; tentatively, D is TRBD1 (6 bases). V lost 2 bases, J lost 5 bases, and 9 bases lay in between. The CDR3 length is 13 residues. Germline V gene sequence: CDR1 MNHEY, CDR2 SVGAGI.

The rearrangement links TRBV28 to TRBJ2-2; D ambiguous. Trimming stripped 8 bases from V and 1 base from J, with 17 bases between. This CDR3 contains 16 residues. CDR1 and CDR2 from the germline V gene are MDHEN and SYDVKM. DNA of the CDR3: TGTGCCAGCCACGTGCGACGGGCAGTGAACACCGGGGAGCTGTTTTTT. Translated: CASHVRRAVNTGELFF.

The chain joins TRBV7-6 to TRBJ1-1; possibly TRBD1 for D (6 bases). The CDR3 runs to 13 residues. CDR1 is SGHVS and CDR2 is FNYEAQ in the germline V gene. Trimming shortened V by 5 bases and J by 8 bases, and 15 bases separated the two germline ends. CDR3 loop: CASSPGRTAEAFF. Written as DNA, the CDR3 is TGTGCCAGCAGCCCCGGAAGGACAGCCGAAGCTTTCTTT.

For the CDR3, the DNA is TGTGCCAGCAGTCAACGAGGACAGGGGGGGGGCTATGGCTACACCTTC. It yields the protein CASSQRGQGGGYGYTF. The chain joins TRBV27 to TRBJ1-2, with 10 bases aligning to TRBD1. This CDR3 comprises 16 residues. The germline V gene has CDR1 MNHEY and CDR2 SMNVEV (reference sequence). V trimming: 5 bases; J trimming: 4 bases; junction bases outside the gene matches: 10.

The chain employs TRBV6-5 and TRBJ1-1; TRBD1 is a possible D gene (6 bases). Germline-derived CDR1 and CDR2 are MNHEY and SVGAGI. V gave up 6 bases and J gave up 11 bases, with 16 bases separating them. This CDR3 region has 12 residues. In DNA, the CDR3 is TGTGCCAGCAGCACCTGGGGGCTGGAGGCTTTCTTT. Translated: CASSTWGLEAFF.

V is TRBV29-1 and J is TRBJ2-1; a weak D match, TRBD1 (5 bases). This CDR3 is built from 13 residues. The germline V gene encodes CDR1 SQVTM and CDR2 ANQGSEA. Trimming cost V 1 base and J 7 bases, with 11 bases left between them. The CDR3 DNA reads as TGCAGCGTTGAAGTTCACAGGAATAATGAGCAGTTCTTC. It is translated as CSVEVHRNNEQFF.

The chain uses TRBV19 and TRBJ2-7, with D possibly called TRBD1 or TRBD2 (5 bases each). Germline V gene data show CDR1 as LNHDA and CDR2 as SQIVND (reference sequence). Trimming shortened V by 10 bases and J by 4 bases, and 17 bases separated the two germline ends. The CDR3 has 13 amino acids. The CDR3 protein is CATSPGRGYEQYF. CDR3 bases: TGTGCCACGAGTCCGGGACGAGGATACGAGCAGTACTTC.

CDR3 sequence (DNA): TGTGCCACCAGTGATCCGGGTGAGGTTGATGGCTACACCTTC. Protein product: CATSDPGEVDGYTF. V is TRBV24-1 and J is TRBJ1-2; D remains ambiguous. V gave up 3 bases and J gave up 6 bases, with 13 bases separating them. This CDR3 has 14 residues. CDR1 and CDR2 (germline): KGHDR, SFDVKD.

The chain has TRBV2 and TRBJ1-1; no reliable D call. The V and J ends lost 8 bases and 2 bases respectively, with 9 bases between them. Germline loops: CDR1 SNHLY, CDR2 FYNNEI. The length of the CDR3 is 12 residues. Written as DNA, the CDR3 is TGTGCCAGCCACAGAACAAACACTGAAGCTTTCTTT. Encoded protein: CASHRTNTEAFF.

This clone was observed a single time. The chain has TRBV5-1 and TRBJ2-1; no definite D call. Deletions cut 0 bases from V and 5 bases from J, with 6 bases between. Germline V gene lookup returns CDR1 SGHRS and CDR2 YFSETQ. This CDR3 has 13 residues. In nucleotides, the CDR3 is TGCGCCAGCAGCTTGGTCGTAAACAATGAGCAGTTCTTC. Amino acids: CASSLVVNNEQFF.

This clone has just a few counts. The V gene is TRBV5-1, the J gene TRBJ1-2, with TRBD1 matching 7 bases. From germline, CDR1 is SGHRS and CDR2 YFSETQ. V lost 4 bases and J lost 4; bases outside the gene matches: 10. The CDR3 runs to 15 residues. The CDR3 sequence: CASSPETGLSYGYTF. The CDR3 bases are TGCGCCAGCAGCCCGGAGACAGGGCTTAGCTATGGCTACACCTTC. The whole variable domain, filled in from reference TRBV5-1 and TRBJ1-2, reads KAGVTQTPRYLIKTRGQQVTLSCSPISGHRSVSWYQQTPGQGLQFLFEYFSETQRNKGNFPGRFSGRQFSNSRSEMNVSTLELGDSALYLCASSPETGLSYGYTFGSGTRLTVV.

This clone was picked up a small number of times. In DNA form, the CDR3 reads TGTGCCAGCAGCTTTAAAGGACTTGATGAAGCTTTCTTT. This gives the protein CASSFKGLDEAFF. The V call is TRBV5-8, the J call TRBJ1-1; D unresolved. Germline V gene sequence: CDR1 SGHTS, CDR2 YDEGEE. The CDR3 has 13 amino acids. The ends were cut back, 2 bases at V and 7 bases at J, with 12 bases in the middle.

This chain joins TRBV3-1 (or the pseudogene TRBV3-2) and TRBJ2-1, with a possible D match to TRBD2 (6 bases). The ends were cut back, 0 bases at V and 5 bases at J, with 14 bases in the middle. Germline V gene data show CDR1 as LGHDT and CDR2 as YNNKEL (reference sequence). The CDR3 sequence is 16 residues long. CDR3 coding DNA: TGTGCCAGCAGCCAAGATCTCGCTAGCGCCCACAATGAGCAGTTCTTC. It specifies CASSQDLASAHNEQFF.

The V gene is TRBV5-1, the J gene TRBJ2-2; possible D gene TRBD1, 6 bases. The CDR3 spans 15 residues. Trimming stripped 7 bases from V and 0 bases from J, with 13 bases between. Germline loops: CDR1 SGHRS, CDR2 YFSETQ. The chain's CDR3 is CASGPGTTNTGELFF. CDR3 in DNA: TGCGCCAGCGGCCCCGGGACAACGAACACCGGGGAGCTGTTTTTT. Looking up the rest from reference TRBV5-1 and TRBJ2-2 gives the full variable domain: KAGVTQTPRYLIKTRGQQVTLSCSPISGHRSVSWYQQTPGQGLQFLFEYFSETQRNKGNFPGRFSGRQFSNSRSEMNVSTLELGDSALYLCASGPGTTNTGELFFGEGSRLTVL.

J is TRBJ2-2 and V is TRBV28; 7 bases align to TRBD1. Trimming took 2 bases from V and 5 from J; bases not matched to a gene: 8. CDR1 is MDHEN, CDR2 SYDVKM, per germline. The CDR3 is 16 amino acids. In DNA, the CDR3 is TGTGCCAGCAGTTTACGGCAGGGGGTCGTAACCGGGGAGCTGTTTTTT. It specifies CASSLRQGVVTGELFF. The entire variable domain, with the rest obtained from reference TRBV28 and TRBJ2-2, is as follows: DVKVTQSSRYLVKRTGEKVFLECVQDMDHENMFWYRQDPGLGLRLIYFSYDVKMKEKGDIPEGYSVSREKKERFSLILESASTNQTSMYLCASSLRQGVVTGELFFGEGSRLTVL.

V gene TRBV27 combines with J gene TRBJ1-2, with no clear D. V shed 3 bases and J shed 7 bases, with 12 bases lying between them. Per the germline V gene, CDR1 is MNHEY and CDR2 is SMNVEV (reference sequence). This CDR3 region has 13 residues. CDR3 residues: CASSLTGVGGYTF. The CDR3 DNA sequence: TGTGCCAGCAGTTTGACCGGGGTAGGTGGCTACACCTTC.

This clone was seen more than once but under ten times. This chain joins TRBV20-1 and TRBJ2-1; D is ambiguous. The CDR3 consists of 10 residues. Per the germline V gene, CDR1 is DFQATT and CDR2 is SNEGSKA (reference sequence). Trimming took 5 bases from V and 6 from J, leaving 5 bases between them. CDR3 bases: TGCAGTGCTCCTATCAATGAGCAGTTCTTC. Translated, it gives CSAPINEQFF.

In its sample, this clone was seen a few times. The chain carries TRBV29-1 and TRBJ2-3, with 7 bases fitting TRBD2. This CDR3 spans 13 amino acids. Unmatched junction bases numbered 4, after V lost 6 bases and J lost 1 base. Per the germline V gene, CDR1 is SQVTM and CDR2 is ANQGSEA. CDR3 in DNA: TGCAGCGTGGAGGGAGGGGGCACAGATACGCAGTATTTT. This codes for CSVEGGGTDTQYF.

The chain combines TRBV27 with TRBJ1-5; D might be TRBD1 (6 bases). Trimming left V 3 bases short and J 6 bases short, with 15 bases between. CDR1 is MNHEY, CDR2 SMNVEV, per germline (reference sequence). The CDR3 contains 15 residues. The CDR3 DNA follows: TGTGCCAGCAGTTTTTCGGGGGGAGGGGGTCAGCCCCAGCATTTT. Its translation: CASSFSGGGGQPQHF.

The chain links TRBV14 to TRBJ2-7, with 9 bases identical to TRBD1. Germline CDR1 reads SGHDN; CDR2 reads FVKESK. V was clipped by 4 bases and J by 3 bases; unmatched bases: 4. CDR3 length: 14 amino acids. The CDR3 sequence: CASSLGTGYYEQYF. In DNA, the CDR3 is TGTGCCAGCAGCCTCGGGACAGGGTACTACGAGCAGTACTTC.

This chain joins TRBV7-3 and TRBJ2-5, with 7 bases matching TRBD2. Germline CDR1 is SGHTA and CDR2 is FQGTGA. The CDR3 is made up of 14 amino acids. The V segment lost 3 bases and the J segment 5 bases; nucleotides outside the gene matches: 6. The DNA of the CDR3 is TGTGCCAGCAGCTTGTTCGGGGAGGGGGAGACCCAGTACTTC. It specifies CASSLFGEGETQYF. Full variable domain (outside the CDR3, taken from reference TRBV7-3 and TRBJ2-5): GAGVSQTPSNKVTEKGKYVELRCDPISGHTALYWYRQSLGQGPEFLIYFQGTGAADDSGLPNDRFFAVRPEGSVSTLKIQRTERGDSAVYLCASSLFGEGETQYFGPGTRLLVL.